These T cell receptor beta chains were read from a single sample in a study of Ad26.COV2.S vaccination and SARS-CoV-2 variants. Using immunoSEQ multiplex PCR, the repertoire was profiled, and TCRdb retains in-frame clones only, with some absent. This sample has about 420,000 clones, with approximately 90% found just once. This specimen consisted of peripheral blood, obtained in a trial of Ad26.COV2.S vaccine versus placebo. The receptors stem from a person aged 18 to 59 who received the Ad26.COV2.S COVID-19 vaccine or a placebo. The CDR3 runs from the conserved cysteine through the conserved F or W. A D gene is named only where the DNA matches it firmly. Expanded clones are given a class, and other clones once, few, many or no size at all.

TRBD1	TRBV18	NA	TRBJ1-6	CASSPAEPFDRGRAPLHF	TGTGCCAGCTCACCAGCCGAACCTTTCGACAGGGGGAGGGCACCCCTCCACTTT
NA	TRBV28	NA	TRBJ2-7	CASSTPPSGTYEQYF	TGTGCCAGCAGTACCCCCCCGAGTGGGACCTACGAGCAGTACTTC
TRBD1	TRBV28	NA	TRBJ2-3	CASSLRTGRITDTQYF	TGTGCCAGCAGTTTAAGGACAGGGCGGATCACAGATACGCAGTATTTT
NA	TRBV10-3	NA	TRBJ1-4	CAARTSVNEKLFF	TGTGCCGCAAGGACATCTGTTAATGAAAAACTGTTTTTT
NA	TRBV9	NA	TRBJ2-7	CASSVAGRGPGEQYF	TGTGCCAGCAGCGTAGCCGGGAGAGGACCGGGCGAGCAGTACTTC
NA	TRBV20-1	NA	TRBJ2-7	CSAEDSYEQYF	TGCAGTGCTGAAGACAGCTACGAGCAGTACTTC
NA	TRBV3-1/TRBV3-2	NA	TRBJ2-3	CASSQDSTVLGTDTQYF	TGTGCCAGCAGCCAAGATTCTACGGTCCTCGGCACAGATACGCAGTATTTT
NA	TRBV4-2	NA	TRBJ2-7	CASSQGRFGSVIYEQYF	TGTGCCAGCAGCCAGGGCAGATTTGGTAGCGTGATCTACGAGCAGTACTTC
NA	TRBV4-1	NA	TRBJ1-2	CASSQDKPARGYTF	TGCGCCAGCAGCCAAGACAAGCCGGCCAGGGGCTACACCTTC
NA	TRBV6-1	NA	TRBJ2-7	CASSEVAAAYEQYF	TGTGCCAGCAGTGAAGTGGCGGCAGCCTACGAGCAGTACTTC
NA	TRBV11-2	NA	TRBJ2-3	CASSPDYTDTQYF	TGTGCCAGCAGCCCGGACTACACAGATACGCAGTATTTT
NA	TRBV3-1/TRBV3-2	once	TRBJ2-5	CASSLMVGGETQYF	TGTGCCAGCAGCCTTATGGTCGGAGGAGAGACCCAGTACTTC
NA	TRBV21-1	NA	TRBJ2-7	CASSKGDEQYF	TGTGCCAGCAGCAAGGGCGACGAGCAGTACTTC
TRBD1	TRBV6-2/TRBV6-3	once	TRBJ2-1	CASSRGSEQFF	TGTGCCAGCAGCAGGGGGAGTGAGCAGTTCTTC
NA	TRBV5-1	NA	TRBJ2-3	CASSLTSTDTQYF	TGCGCCAGCAGCTTGACTAGCACAGATACGCAGTATTTT
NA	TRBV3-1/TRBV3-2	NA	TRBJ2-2	CASSQDDWQRPAGELFF	TGTGCCAGCAGCCAAGATGATTGGCAGAGACCTGCCGGGGAGCTGTTTTTT
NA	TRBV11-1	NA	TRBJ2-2	CASSKGRYGGELFF	TGTGCCAGCAGCAAGGGCCGATATGGCGGGGAGCTGTTTTTT
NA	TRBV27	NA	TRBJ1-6	CASSLRGQNNSPLHF	TGTGCCAGCAGTTTAAGGGGCCAAAATAATTCACCCCTCCACTTT
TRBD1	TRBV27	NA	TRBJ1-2	CASSPPPTGGELTF	TGTGCCAGCAGTCCCCCCCCCACAGGGGGTGAACTCACCTTC
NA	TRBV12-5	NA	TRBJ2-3	CASGRDSYTDTQYF	TGTGCTAGTGGTCGGGACTCCTACACAGATACGCAGTATTTT
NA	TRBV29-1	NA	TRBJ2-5	CSVGAFGAQETQYF	TGCAGCGTTGGGGCCTTCGGGGCCCAAGAGACCCAGTACTTC
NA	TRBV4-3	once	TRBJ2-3	CASSQDPGSGTDTQYF	TGCGCCAGCAGCCAAGACCCGGGAAGTGGCACAGATACGCAGTATTTT
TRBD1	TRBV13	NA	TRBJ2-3	CASSSIGQGARDTQYF	TGTGCCAGCAGCTCGATCGGACAGGGGGCAAGGGATACGCAGTATTTT
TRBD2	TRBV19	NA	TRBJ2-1	CASSSSGGAPEQFF	TGTGCCAGTAGTAGTAGCGGGGGGGCGCCTGAGCAGTTCTTC
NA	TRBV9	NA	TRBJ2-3	CASSPSPGSTDTQYF	TGTGCCAGCAGCCCGAGCCCGGGGAGCACAGATACGCAGTATTTT
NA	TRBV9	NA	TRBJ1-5	CASSLTESQPQHF	TGTGCCAGCAGCTTGACAGAGAGTCAGCCCCAGCATTTT
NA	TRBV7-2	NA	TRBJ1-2	CASNLMGGEGGYGYTF	TGTGCCAGCAACTTAATGGGAGGGGAAGGGGGCTATGGCTACACCTTC
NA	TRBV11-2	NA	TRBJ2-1	CASSLVGSLAYNEQFF	TGTGCCAGCAGCTTAGTGGGGTCTCTGGCCTACAATGAGCAGTTCTTC
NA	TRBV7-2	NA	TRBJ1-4	CASSSSAKGRGKLFF	TGTGCCAGCAGCTCCTCGGCCAAGGGGAGGGGAAAACTGTTTTTT
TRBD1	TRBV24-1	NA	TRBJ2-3	CATSDGDRINTDTQYF	TGTGCCACCAGTGATGGGGACAGGATAAACACAGATACGCAGTATTTT
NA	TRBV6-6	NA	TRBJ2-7	CASSYSITQGEQYF	TGTGCCAGCAGTTACTCGATAACGCAGGGCGAGCAGTACTTC
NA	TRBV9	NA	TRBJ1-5	CASSTTGIQPQHF	TGTGCCAGCAGCACAACAGGGATCCAGCCCCAGCATTTT
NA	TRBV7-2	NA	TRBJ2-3	CASSYYGAPGDTQYF	TGTGCCAGCAGCTATTACGGGGCCCCCGGAGATACGCAGTATTTT
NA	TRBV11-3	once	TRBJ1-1	CASSSQMNTEAFF	TGTGCCAGCAGCTCACAGATGAACACTGAAGCTTTCTTT
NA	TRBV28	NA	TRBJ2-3	CATLGLGISTDTQYF	TGTGCCACCCTCGGCCTGGGGATTAGCACAGATACGCAGTATTTT
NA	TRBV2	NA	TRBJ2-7	CASSPDSFNEQYF	TGTGCCAGCAGCCCTGACAGCTTCAACGAGCAGTACTTC
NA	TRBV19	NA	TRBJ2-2	CASSRWSRGTVNRELFF	TGTGCCAGTAGCCGCTGGTCTCGAGGGACGGTGAACCGGGAGCTGTTTTTT
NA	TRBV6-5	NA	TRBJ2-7	CASSYNRYEQYF	TGTGCCAGCAGTTACAACAGATACGAGCAGTACTTC
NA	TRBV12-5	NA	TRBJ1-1	CASGQTRNTEAFF	TGTGCTAGTGGCCAGACTCGGAACACTGAAGCTTTCTTT
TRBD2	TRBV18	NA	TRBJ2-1	CASSPQRGGYNEQFF	TGTGCCAGCTCACCACAGCGGGGGGGGTACAATGAGCAGTTCTTC
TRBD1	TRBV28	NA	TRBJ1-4	CASSGQGYDEKLFF	TGTGCCAGCAGCGGACAGGGGTATGATGAAAAACTGTTTTTT
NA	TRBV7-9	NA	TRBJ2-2	CASSLVGGMHTGELFF	TGTGCCAGCAGCTTGGTGGGGGGCATGCACACCGGGGAGCTGTTTTTT
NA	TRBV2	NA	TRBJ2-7	CASSKGQVYEQYF	TGTGCCAGCAGTAAGGGACAAGTCTACGAGCAGTACTTC
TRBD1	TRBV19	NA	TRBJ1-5	CASTKQGARDQPQHF	TGTGCCAGTACGAAACAGGGGGCGAGGGATCAGCCCCAGCATTTT
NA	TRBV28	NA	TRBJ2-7	CASSLTAGAGSYEQYF	TGTGCCAGCAGTTTAACGGCCGGAGCAGGGAGCTACGAGCAGTACTTC
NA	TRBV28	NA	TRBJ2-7	CASSLTATPSYEQYF	TGTGCCAGCAGTTTAACGGCGACGCCTTCCTACGAGCAGTACTTC
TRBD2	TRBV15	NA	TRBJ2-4	CATSRDRVGTSGENIQYF	TGTGCCACCAGCAGAGATCGTGTGGGGACTAGCGGGGAAAACATTCAGTACTTC
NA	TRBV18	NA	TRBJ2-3	CASSPPTTNPDTQYF	TGTGCCAGCTCACCACCGACGACAAACCCAGATACGCAGTATTTT
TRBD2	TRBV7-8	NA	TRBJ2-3	CASSPRRRGGTHTQYF	TGTGCCAGCAGCCCAAGGAGGCGGGGGGGCACCCATACGCAGTATTTT
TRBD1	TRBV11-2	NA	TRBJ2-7	CASSPGQYYEQYF	TGTGCCAGCAGCCCGGGACAGTATTACGAGCAGTACTTC
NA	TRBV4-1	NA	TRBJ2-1	CASSQEDRSYNEQFF	TGCGCCAGCAGCCAAGAGGACCGATCTTACAATGAGCAGTTCTTC
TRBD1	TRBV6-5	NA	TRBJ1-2	CASRLGQASYGYTF	TGTGCCAGCAGACTGGGACAGGCCAGCTATGGCTACACCTTC
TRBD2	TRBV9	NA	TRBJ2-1	CASSSPLRVSGGTSSYNEQFF	TGTGCCAGCAGCTCCCCCCTGAGGGTTAGCGGGGGGACGAGCTCCTACAATGAGCAGTTCTTC